The 22 T cell receptor beta chains reported below all come from one sample, sequenced in a study of shared clonotypes between healthy human individuals. Clones were read by immunoSEQ multiplex PCR, and TCRdb kept only the in-frame ones, dropping some. The data contain 1.6 million or so clones, roughly 98.5% of them singletons. Specimen: naive CD4+ T cells sorted from blood. Subset here: CD45RA+ positively selected. These receptors came from a man younger than 40 in good health.

The chain is built from TRBV7-8 and TRBJ1-5; D unresolved. V lost 0 bases and J 4 bases, leaving 16 bases between the germline ends. The germline CDR1 and CDR2 sequences are SGHVS and FQNEAQ. The CDR3 runs to 17 residues. The DNA of the CDR3 is TGTGCCAGCAGCTTAGCCTCACATACCATGGGAAATCAGCCCCAGCATTTT. Its translation: CASSLASHTMGNQPQHF. The whole variable domain, remainder taken from reference TRBV7-8 and TRBJ1-5, is GAGVSQSPRYKVAKRGQDVALRCDPISGHVSLFWYQQALGQGPEFLTYFQNEAQLDKSGLPSDRFFAERPEGSVSTLKIQRTQQEDSAVYLCASSLASHTMGNQPQHFGDGTRLSIL.

The chain recombines TRBV5-1 with TRBJ2-1; D gene ambiguous. The CDR3 totals 11 residues. The germline V gene encodes CDR1 SGHRS and CDR2 YFSETQ. V dropped 2 bases and J dropped 6 bases, with 3 bases sitting between them. The CDR3 DNA reads as TGCGCCAGCAGCTTCGGCAATGAGCAGTTCTTC. Protein: CASSFGNEQFF.

The chain recombines TRBV28 with TRBJ1-5, with 8 bases identical to TRBD1. Germline trimming cut 2 bases from V and 5 bases from J; bases unmatched to any gene: 5. CDR3 length: 15 residues. Germline V gene lookup returns CDR1 MDHEN and CDR2 SYDVKM. In DNA form, the CDR3 reads TGTGCCAGCAGTTTACGGCAGGGGGCACATCAGCCCCAGCATTTT. It codes for CASSLRQGAHQPQHF. Using reference TRBV28 and TRBJ1-5 for the parts outside the CDR3, the full variable domain is DVKVTQSSRYLVKRTGEKVFLECVQDMDHENMFWYRQDPGLGLRLIYFSYDVKMKEKGDIPEGYSVSREKKERFSLILESASTNQTSMYLCASSLRQGAHQPQHFGDGTRLSIL.

Worth noting for this clone: The same CDR3 arises from other DNA sequences in this sample as well. The J gene is TRBJ2-1, the V gene TRBV5-1, with TRBD2 matching over 7 bases. Germline V gene sequence: CDR1 SGHRS, CDR2 YFSETQ. The CDR3 spans 14 residues. Unmatched junction bases numbered 2, after V lost 5 bases and J lost 0 bases. The CDR3 bases are TGCGCCAGCAGTTGGGGGGGCTCCTACAATGAGCAGTTCTTC. Amino acids: CASSWGGSYNEQFF.

The chain has TRBV28 and TRBJ2-5; D is possibly TRBD1 (7 bases). V shed 5 bases and J shed 3 bases, with 22 bases lying between them. Germline V gives CDR1 MDHEN, CDR2 SYDVKM. The CDR3 runs to 17 residues. CDR3 sequence: CASSPTDREVDKETQYF. The CDR3 nucleotides read TGTGCCAGCAGTCCCACAGACAGGGAGGTGGACAAAGAGACCCAGTACTTC. The full variable domain, with the rest looked up from reference TRBV28 and TRBJ2-5, is DVKVTQSSRYLVKRTGEKVFLECVQDMDHENMFWYRQDPGLGLRLIYFSYDVKMKEKGDIPEGYSVSREKKERFSLILESASTNQTSMYLCASSPTDREVDKETQYFGPGTRLLVL.

V usage is TRBV6-6 and J usage is TRBJ2-7, with no clear D. The V end was cut by 6 bases, the J end by 4 bases, with 13 bases between. Germline-derived CDR1 and CDR2 are MNHNY and SVGAGI (reference sequence). The CDR3 loop spans 13 amino acids. This CDR3 is CASSSTGPYEQYF. The CDR3 DNA sequence: TGTGCCAGCAGCTCCACCGGACCATACGAGCAGTACTTC.

This chain uses TRBV5-6 with TRBJ1-1; a possible D gene is TRBD1 (5 bases). Germline CDR1 and CDR2: SGHDT and YYEEEE. CDR3 length: 14 residues. Trimming pared 2 bases from V and 2 bases from J, leaving 10 bases between. As DNA, the CDR3 is TGTGCCAGCAGCTTCCGGGGCCGAAACACTGAAGCTTTCTTT. Its protein is CASSFRGRNTEAFF.

The chain joins TRBV9 to TRBJ2-2; TRBD2 matches 7 bases. The J segment lost 4 bases and the V segment lost 3 bases, leaving 6 bases of the junction unmatched. This CDR3 comprises 15 residues. The germline CDR1 and CDR2 sequences are SGDLS and YYNGEE. The CDR3 bases are TGTGCCAGCAGCGCCACTGGGAGGGGCACCGGGGAGCTGTTTTTT. This translates into CASSATGRGTGELFF.

The rearrangement uses TRBV25-1 and TRBJ2-4, with 11 bases aligning to TRBD2. With 1 base clipped from V and 6 bases from J, the junction kept 8 bases outside the gene matches. This CDR3 has 17 amino acids. Germline V CDR1 and CDR2: MGHDK, SYGVNS. DNA for the CDR3: TGTGCCAGCAGTGAATCGGGGCTAGCGGGAGGTGGAAACATTCAGTACTTC. Amino acid sequence: CASSESGLAGGGNIQYF.

V usage is TRBV12-5 and J usage is TRBJ2-2; 8 nucleotides line up with TRBD1. In germline, CDR1 is LGHNT, CDR2 FRNRAP. With V trimmed by 1 base and J by 4 bases, 2 bases remained unmatched. The CDR3 is 15 residues long. The DNA of the CDR3 is TGTGCTAGTGGTTTGGAACAGGGGGGCACCGGGGAGCTGTTTTTT. This translates into CASGLEQGGTGELFF.

This clone has just one count. The chain links TRBV10-3 to TRBJ2-5; 9 nucleotides line up with TRBD2. J gave up 5 bases and V 4 bases, and 14 bases lay outside the gene matches. Germline CDR1 reads ENHRY; CDR2 reads SYGVKD. The CDR3 runs to 17 residues. In DNA form, the CDR3 reads TGTGCCATCAGTGGTCAGGGGTTTAGCGGGAGCGGGGAGACCCAGTACTTC. Protein: CAISGQGFSGSGETQYF.

V and J are TRBV5-1 and TRBJ2-7, with no clear D. The V gene's germline CDR1 is SGHRS and CDR2 YFSETQ. The CDR3 runs to 15 residues. V shed 4 bases and J shed 1 base, with 15 bases lying between them. The CDR3 region is CASSPQRLVSYEQYF. The CDR3 nucleotides are TGCGCCAGCAGCCCACAACGTCTGGTGTCCTACGAGCAGTACTTC.

The rearrangement uses TRBV7-9 and TRBJ2-2; the D gene is possibly TRBD2 (6 bases). This CDR3 contains 17 residues. V lost 1 base and J 5 bases, leaving 17 bases between the germline ends. The V gene's germline CDR1 is SEHNR and CDR2 FQNEAQ (reference sequence). CDR3 coding DNA: TGTGCCAGCAGCTTAGTGGCTGGCGCCGGAGGGACCGGGGAGCTGTTTTTT. Protein product: CASSLVAGAGGTGELFF.

Regarding this clone: An end of the junction differs from the germline gene, which may be a read error. This chain uses TRBV7-2 with TRBJ2-4; 7 bases map to TRBD2. CDR1 and CDR2 (germline): SGHTA, FQGNSA. This CDR3 region has 14 residues. The CDR3 DNA is TGTGCCAGCAGCCTAGCGGTCTACAAAAACATTCAGTACTTC. Translating gives CASSLAVYKNIQYF.

V usage is TRBV2 and J usage is TRBJ1-2, with D unresolved. The germline V gene encodes CDR1 SNHLY and CDR2 FYNNEI. Between the trimmed V and J ends, which lost 8 bases and 6 bases, there was a span of 16 bases. The CDR3 consists of 13 residues. DNA for the CDR3: TGTGCCAGCCACTCGTCGGGATGGGATGGCTACACCTTC. As protein: CASHSSGWDGYTF.

The chain links TRBV7-2 to TRBJ1-4; no clear D gene. This CDR3 comprises 12 residues. V lost 3 bases to trimming and J lost 4 bases, with 3 bases between them. Germline V lookup: CDR1 SGHTA, CDR2 FQGNSA. The CDR3 here is CASSFSNEKLFF. The CDR3 DNA sequence: TGTGCCAGCAGCTTTAGTAATGAAAAACTGTTTTTT.

The chain employs TRBV2 and TRBJ1-4; 11 nucleotides align to TRBD1. This CDR3 contains 16 residues. CDR1 is SNHLY and CDR2 is FYNNEI in the germline V gene. J lost 6 bases, V lost 6 bases, and 9 bases had no gene match. As DNA, the CDR3 is TGTGCCAGCAGAGACAGGACAGGGGGCGTCTATGAAAAACTGTTTTTT. Its protein is CASRDRTGGVYEKLFF.

The rearrangement joins TRBV18 to TRBJ2-1; TRBD2 matches at 11 bases. V lost 4 bases, J lost 7 bases, and 9 bases stayed unmatched. The length of the CDR3 is 16 residues. In germline, CDR1 is KGHSH, CDR2 LQKENI. CDR3 coding DNA: TGTGCCAGCTCACTAAGCGCCCTAGCGGGAGGTAATGAGCAGTTCTTC. Amino acids: CASSLSALAGGNEQFF.

The chain links TRBV5-1 to TRBJ2-1; D not resolved. The germline gives CDR1 SGHRS, CDR2 YFSETQ. V lost 2 bases, J lost 0 bases, and 12 bases lay in between. The CDR3 runs to 16 residues. CDR3 amino acids: CASSFIPLASYNEQFF. Written as DNA, the CDR3 is TGCGCCAGCAGCTTTATTCCTCTCGCCTCCTACAATGAGCAGTTCTTC.

This chain connects TRBV28 to TRBJ2-3, with 12 bases matching TRBD2. CDR1 and CDR2 from the germline V gene are MDHEN and SYDVKM. J was trimmed by 0 bases and V by 2 bases; bases with no gene match: 6. The CDR3 runs to 18 residues. The CDR3 nucleotides read TGTGCCAGCAGTTTAGGGACTAGCGGGCACCCTAGCACAGATACGCAGTATTTT. It codes for CASSLGTSGHPSTDTQYF.

The DNA of the CDR3 is TGCGCCAGCAGCTATGACAGGCTGGGGACCGGGGAGCTGTTTTTT. This encodes CASSYDRLGTGELFF. The chain has TRBV5-1 and TRBJ2-2; TRBD1 might be the D (6 bases). The CDR3 is 15 residues long. The V end lost 3 bases, the J end lost 5 bases, and 14 bases lay between the germline ends. Germline-derived CDR1 and CDR2 are SGHRS and YFSETQ. The full variable domain, its missing parts supplied by reference TRBV5-1 and TRBJ2-2, is KAGVTQTPRYLIKTRGQQVTLSCSPISGHRSVSWYQQTPGQGLQFLFEYFSETQRNKGNFPGRFSGRQFSNSRSEMNVSTLELGDSALYLCASSYDRLGTGELFFGEGSRLTVL.

V gene TRBV4-1 combines with J gene TRBJ2-7, with D unclear. The germline CDR1 and CDR2 sequences are MGHRA and YSYEKL. Trimming pared 4 bases from V and 2 bases from J, leaving 12 bases between. The CDR3 consists of 14 residues. In nucleotides, the CDR3 is TGCGCCAGCAGCCGGCCCGACACCACCTACGAGCAGTACTTC. Its translation: CASSRPDTTYEQYF.